This T cell receptor (beta chain) is drawn from a study of T cell responses to AZD1222 COVID-19 vaccine. V lost 1 base and J lost 4, with 20 bases in between. CDR1 is SGHVS and CDR2 is FNYEAQ in the germline V gene. CDR3 length: 17 residues. TCRdb's copy holds only in-frame clones and misses some; the assay was immunoSEQ multiplex PCR. Of some 110,000 clones in the sample, 75% to 90% were seen once. This clone was seen more than once but under ten times. The antigen is unknown. Study conclusions and caveats: Reportedly, nearly half of unique spike TCRs recognized epitopes outside B.1.351/B.1.1.7 mutations. All repertoire sampling was performed exclusively after the peak T cell response. Donors skewed white British and female; clonal diversity was possibly underestimated.

The receptor was isolated from an adult who received the AZD1222 COVID-19 vaccine. This sequence joins TRBV7-6 and TRBJ2-7; TRBD2 might be the D (5 bases). The specimen was peripheral blood, collected 28 days after the second AZD1222 dose. The CDR3 DNA follows: TGTGCCAGCAGCTTAGGGCTGGGCAGGAGCCGGGATTACGAGCAGTACTTC. It encodes CASSLGLGRSRDYEQYF.